The 19 T cell receptor beta chains reported below all come from one sample, sequenced in a study of shared clonotypes between healthy human individuals. Sequencing used immunoSEQ multiplex PCR; TCRdb keeps in-frame clones, though not all of them. The table shows millions of clones, with 90% to 95% occurring only once. Sample: naive CD4+ T cells from PBMCs. Subset defined: CD45RA+ positively selected. Receptors were obtained from a man aged 18 to 29 in good health. Some clones in this sample may be carry-over from other donors' samples.

Concerning this clone: Additional DNA sequences in this sample encode the identical CDR3. This chain connects TRBV5-1 to TRBJ2-3; 8 bases align to TRBD1. After removal of 2 bases from V and 5 bases from J, the junction contained 4 bases not matched to a gene. CDR1 and CDR2 (germline): SGHRS, YFSETQ. This CDR3 is 14 amino acids long. CDR3 sequence (DNA): TGCGCCAGCAGCTTAGGACAGGGAAGAGATACGCAGTATTTT. Translated, it gives CASSLGQGRDTQYF.

Regarding this clone: This same CDR3 is encoded by further DNA sequences in the sample. The chain couples TRBV28 to TRBJ2-7; 9 bases map to TRBD1. V was clipped by 5 bases and J by 4 bases; unmatched bases: 9. The CDR3 is 15 amino acids. CDR1 is MDHEN and CDR2 is SYDVKM in the germline V gene. The CDR3 coding sequence is TGTGCCAGCAGTCTTGCCGGACAGGGGAGTTACGAGCAGTACTTC. Translating gives CASSLAGQGSYEQYF. The whole variable domain, filled in from reference TRBV28 and TRBJ2-7, reads DVKVTQSSRYLVKRTGEKVFLECVQDMDHENMFWYRQDPGLGLRLIYFSYDVKMKEKGDIPEGYSVSREKKERFSLILESASTNQTSMYLCASSLAGQGSYEQYFGPGTRLTVT.

The chain is built from TRBV5-4 and TRBJ2-1; D perhaps matches TRBD2 (6 bases). The CDR3 is made up of 16 amino acids. Germline-derived CDR1 and CDR2 are SGHNT and YYREEE (reference sequence). V lost 4 bases to trimming and J lost 2 bases, with 16 bases between them. As DNA, the CDR3 is TGTGCCAGCAGCCCCTCTGGCGGGGCCACCTACAATGAGCAGTTCTTC. Its translation is CASSPSGGATYNEQFF. Full variable domain (missing parts from reference TRBV5-4 and TRBJ2-1): ETGVTQSPTHLIKTRGQQVTLRCSSQSGHNTVSWYQQALGQGPQFIFQYYREEENGRGNFPPRFSGLQFPNYSSELNVNALELDDSALYLCASSPSGGATYNEQFFGPGTRLTVL.

Remarks on this clone: No DNA is shown, since the ends of the CDR3 on it are uncertain; the CDR3 is the one TCRdb lists. This rearrangement joins TRBV28 to TRBJ2-3; whether TRBD1, the table's D call, matches the DNA was not checked. The CDR3 is 14 amino acids long, termini counted. Germline V gene sequence: CDR1 MDHEN, CDR2 SYDVKM. The CDR3 spells CASILGQGLDTQYF.

The chain joins TRBV5-1 to TRBJ2-7; 10 bases match TRBD2. This CDR3 spans 15 amino acids. The ends lost 4 bases at V and 2 bases at J; junction bases unmatched: 6. The germline V gene has CDR1 SGHRS and CDR2 YFSETQ. The CDR3 nucleotides read TGCGCCAGCAGCGGCTCACTAGCGGGACCCTACGAGCAGTACTTC. Its translation: CASSGSLAGPYEQYF.

The chain employs TRBV19 and TRBJ1-4; no clear D gene. The CDR3 totals 16 residues. Germline V gene lookup returns CDR1 LNHDA and CDR2 SQIVND (reference sequence). V was pared by 5 bases and J by 0 bases, with 13 bases between. CDR3 sequence reads: CASSRGSTSTNEKLFF. CDR3 nucleotide sequence: TGTGCCAGTAGTCGAGGGTCCACGTCAACTAATGAAAAACTGTTTTTT. Filled out from reference TRBV19 and TRBJ1-4, the complete variable domain reads DGGITQSPKYLFRKEGQNVTLSCEQNLNHDAMYWYRQDPGQGLRLIYYSQIVNDFQKGDIAEGYSVSREKKESFPLTVTSAQKNPTAFYLCASSRGSTSTNEKLFFGSGTQLSVL.

Written as DNA, the CDR3 is TGTGCCAGCAGCCAAGATCGGGGTAGCGGGGTGTACAATGAGCAGTTCTTC. This translates into CASSQDRGSGVYNEQFF. V and J are TRBV14 and TRBJ2-1; 8 bases line up with TRBD2. This CDR3 contains 17 residues. Looked up from germline, CDR1 is SGHDN and CDR2 is FVKESK. The J segment lost 4 bases and the V segment lost 0 bases, leaving 8 bases of the junction unmatched. Together with reference TRBV14 and TRBJ2-1, the CDR3 gives the full variable domain: EAGVTQFPSHSVIEKGQTVTLRCDPISGHDNLYWYRRVMGKEIKFLLHFVKESKQDESGMPNNRFLAERTGGTYSTLKVQPAELEDSGVYFCASSQDRGSGVYNEQFFGPGTRLTVL.

V and J are TRBV5-1 and TRBJ2-7, with TRBD2 matching 10 bases. V trimming: 0 bases; J trimming: 6 bases; junction bases outside the gene matches: 6. Germline V gene data show CDR1 as SGHRS and CDR2 as YFSETQ. The CDR3 totals 15 residues. As DNA, the CDR3 is TGCGCCAGCAGCTTGGTGCTAGCGGGAGCGGGCGAGCAGTACTTC. The encoded protein is CASSLVLAGAGEQYF.

The chain is built from TRBV6-1 and TRBJ2-1; possibly TRBD2 for D (5 bases). This CDR3 region has 14 residues. V shed 8 bases and J shed 10 bases, with 21 bases lying between them. Looked up from germline, CDR1 is MNHNS and CDR2 is SASEGT. CDR3 nucleotide sequence: TGTGCCAGCCGAAGGAGAGGGCCTGGAGACGAGCAGTTCTTC. Its translation: CASRRRGPGDEQFF.

With respect to this clone: The sample holds other DNA sequences that translate to the same CDR3. The V call is TRBV2, the J call TRBJ1-2; D is possibly TRBD1 (5 bases). Trimming stripped 4 bases from V and 1 base from J, with 7 bases between. This CDR3 is 13 amino acids long. Germline V gives CDR1 SNHLY, CDR2 FYNNEI. The CDR3, as DNA: TGTGCCAGCAGTGTAGACAGTAACTATGGCTACACCTTC. It yields the protein CASSVDSNYGYTF.

The chain employs TRBV6-4 and TRBJ2-5; perhaps TRBD2 as D (6 bases). The CDR3 runs 14 residues. The V gene's germline CDR1 is MRHNA and CDR2 SNTAGT. V was clipped by 11 bases and J by 1 base, with 17 bases between them. The CDR3 region has the DNA TGTGCCGATCTTACCGCGGGATCCCAAGAGACCCAGTACTTC. Its translation: CADLTAGSQETQYF.

V and J are TRBV6-1 and TRBJ1-5, with D unclear. The V end was cut by 2 bases, the J end by 9 bases, with 11 bases between. CDR1 and CDR2 from the germline V gene are MNHNS and SASEGT. The CDR3 totals 13 residues. In DNA, the CDR3 is TGTGCCAGCAGTGAAAGGGCCCACCGGCCCCAGCATTTT. It encodes CASSERAHRPQHF.

This sequence joins TRBV2 and TRBJ2-6, with D unclear. The CDR3 length is 15 residues. CDR1 is SNHLY and CDR2 is FYNNEI in the germline V gene. Deletions cut 1 base from V and 0 bases from J, with 4 bases between. In nucleotides, the CDR3 is TGTGCCAGCAGTGAAGGTTTCTCTGGGGCCAACGTCCTGACTTTC. It is translated as CASSEGFSGANVLTF.

The chain links TRBV18 to TRBJ1-1, with 11 bases lining up with TRBD1. CDR3 size: 17 residues. Germline trimming cut 0 bases from V and 5 bases from J; bases unmatched to any gene: 8. Germline V gene lookup returns CDR1 KGHSH and CDR2 LQKENI. This CDR3 reads CASSPPGARDRGTEAFF. The CDR3 coding sequence is TGTGCCAGCTCACCACCGGGGGCTCGGGACAGGGGGACTGAAGCTTTCTTT.

V and J are TRBV7-3 and TRBJ2-1; no reliable D call. Germline V CDR1 and CDR2: SGHTA, FQGTGA. V was trimmed by 5 bases and J by 0 bases, leaving 11 bases between them. The CDR3 has 15 residues. The DNA for the CDR3 is TGTGCCAGCAGCCCCATACCTAGCTCCTACAATGAGCAGTTCTTC. Translated, it gives CASSPIPSSYNEQFF.

The gene calls are TRBV27 and TRBJ2-7, with D unclear. Germline loops: CDR1 MNHEY, CDR2 SMNVEV (reference sequence). This CDR3 spans 14 amino acids. Trimming took off 2 bases at V and 6 bases at J, with 14 bases between the two ends. Written as DNA, the CDR3 is TGTGCCAGCAGTTTAGTGTGGCTTTCGGGCGAGCAGTACTTC. Its protein product is CASSLVWLSGEQYF.

The chain is built from TRBV19 and TRBJ2-7; 14 positions agree with TRBD2. Germline CDR1 and CDR2: LNHDA and SQIVND (reference sequence). CDR3 length: 16 residues. The V gene end was trimmed by 6 bases and the J gene end by 6 bases; junction bases not matched to a gene: 10. The CDR3 sequence: CASRGLAGARWGEQYF. The CDR3 DNA sequence: TGTGCCAGTAGGGGACTAGCGGGAGCCCGATGGGGCGAGCAGTACTTC.

CDR3 DNA sequence: TGTGCCAGCAGCCCGGGACTAGCGGCCTCCTACGAGCAGTACTTC. Its translation: CASSPGLAASYEQYF. This chain links TRBV7-2 with TRBJ2-7; TRBD2 agrees at 11 bases. Trimming at V came to 5 bases and at J to 0 bases, leaving 3 bases not matched to a gene. This CDR3 has 15 residues. Germline assignment: CDR1 SGHTA and CDR2 FQGNSA.

V usage is TRBV9 and J usage is TRBJ2-1, with D maybe TRBD1 (5 bases). This CDR3 spans 15 amino acids. Looked up from germline, CDR1 is SGDLS and CDR2 is YYNGEE. V was shortened by 0 bases and J by 10 bases, with 17 bases between the two germline ends. This chain's CDR3 is CASSVVGAGLGEQFF. The CDR3 DNA is TGTGCCAGCAGCGTAGTAGGGGCTGGGCTTGGCGAGCAGTTCTTC. The full variable domain, with the rest looked up from reference TRBV9 and TRBJ2-1, is DSGVTQTPKHLITATGQRVTLRCSPRSGDLSVYWYQQSLDQGLQFLIQYYNGEERAKGNILERFSAQQFPDLHSELNLSSLELGDSALYFCASSVVGAGLGEQFFGPGTRLTVL.